The 6 T cell receptor beta chains presented below share a single source sample, sequenced in a study of T cell responses to AZD1222 COVID-19 vaccine. Only in-frame clones appear in the TCRdb table, and some are missing; sequencing was by immunoSEQ multiplex PCR. This table holds some 100,000 clones, about 82% found once. This material consisted of peripheral blood, taken on day 0 of AZD1222 vaccination. The receptors were gathered from an adult in good health.

This chain connects TRBV30 to TRBJ2-4, with 8 bases matching TRBD2. Unmatched junction bases numbered 7, after V lost 3 bases and J lost 0 bases. CDR3 size: 16 residues. The V gene's germline CDR1 is GTSNPN and CDR2 SVGIG (reference sequence). The CDR3 sequence: CAWSGRGGIAKNIQYF. CDR3 in DNA: TGTGCCTGGAGCGGGAGGGGGGGGATAGCCAAAAACATTCAGTACTTC.

The J gene is TRBJ2-7, the V gene TRBV28; weak D call: TRBD2 (6 bases). V dropped 6 bases and J dropped 2 bases, with 20 bases sitting between them. Germline-derived CDR1 and CDR2 are MDHEN and SYDVKM. The CDR3 sequence is 16 residues long. CDR3: CASRPPLAIHAYEQYF. DNA for the CDR3: TGTGCCAGCAGGCCACCTCTAGCGATCCACGCCTACGAGCAGTACTTC. Full variable domain (missing parts from reference TRBV28 and TRBJ2-7): DVKVTQSSRYLVKRTGEKVFLECVQDMDHENMFWYRQDPGLGLRLIYFSYDVKMKEKGDIPEGYSVSREKKERFSLILESASTNQTSMYLCASRPPLAIHAYEQYFGPGTRLTVT.

The chain uses TRBV3-1 (or the pseudogene TRBV3-2) and TRBJ2-7; 7 positions agree with TRBD2. The trim removed 8 bases at V and 0 bases at J, leaving 7 bases unmatched. The CDR3 spans 14 residues. CDR1 LGHDT and CDR2 YNNKEL come from the germline V gene (reference sequence). The CDR3 DNA follows: TGTGCCAGCTTAAGGGGAGGGAGCTCCTACGAGCAGTACTTC. Amino acids: CASLRGGSSYEQYF.

The genes are TRBV7-9 and TRBJ1-1; no firm D call. V was cut by 1 base and J by 8 bases, with 14 bases left in between. CDR1 is SEHNR, CDR2 FQNEAQ, per germline (reference sequence). This CDR3 spans 14 amino acids. The CDR3 region is CASSLVAGRPEAFF. In DNA, the CDR3 is TGTGCCAGCAGCTTAGTCGCAGGCCGGCCCGAAGCTTTCTTT.

The J gene is TRBJ1-2, the V gene TRBV5-1; TRBD1 matches 7 bases. The ends lost 4 bases at V and 7 bases at J; junction bases unmatched: 16. Germline values: CDR1 SGHRS, CDR2 YFSETQ. The CDR3 has 16 residues. The CDR3 DNA follows: TGCGCCAGCAGCCTCGCGGTGCTAGACAGGGCGGTTGGCTACACCTTC. The encoded protein is CASSLAVLDRAVGYTF.

The chain carries TRBV19 and TRBJ1-6, with TRBD1 matching 7 bases. This CDR3 comprises 13 residues. The V gene's germline CDR1 is LNHDA and CDR2 SQIVND (reference sequence). The ends lost 4 bases at V and 14 bases at J; junction bases unmatched: 8. DNA for the CDR3: TGTGCCAGTAGTAGGACAGGACCATCCACCCTCCACTTT. Its translation: CASSRTGPSTLHF. The whole variable domain, remainder taken from reference TRBV19 and TRBJ1-6, is DGGITQSPKYLFRKEGQNVTLSCEQNLNHDAMYWYRQDPGQGLRLIYYSQIVNDFQKGDIAEGYSVSREKKESFPLTVTSAQKNPTAFYLCASSRTGPSTLHFGNGTRLTVT.